Listed below are T cell receptor beta chains from one sample, sequenced in a study of spatial heterogeneity in lung cancer. Using its own MiXCR run on the 5' RACE reads, TCRdb lists one record per CDR3 protein. This sample carries about 5,800 distinct CDR3 sequences, roughly an eighth of them seen once, and the ten largest clones take about a fifth. The material sequenced was normal lung tissue next to the tumor, taken at surgery. The receptors come from a female donor with early-stage non-small cell lung cancer. Both conserved end residues are part of each CDR3. D genes are given only for firm matches. Clone sizes are given selectively: once, few, many, or a class where the clone is expanded.

j_call d_call clone_size v_call cdr3_aa cdr3_nt
TRBJ2-3 NA many TRBV7-3 CASSFGSGADTQYF NA
TRBJ2-7 TRBD2 many TRBV29-1 CSAIKAGTREQYF TGCAGCGCAATAAAAGCGGGAACAAGGGAGCAGTACTTC
TRBJ2-2 NA many TRBV6-5 CASSRWTNTGELFF TGTGCCAGCAGTCGGTGGACGAACACCGGGGAGCTGTTTTTT
TRBJ2-1 NA few TRBV11-3 CASSDHNEQFF TGTGCCAGCAGCGACCACAATGAGCAGTTCTTC
TRBJ2-5 NA medium-sized TRBV7-2 CASSPRGRGAGETQYF TGTGCCAGCAGCCCCCGGGGTCGGGGGGCAGGGGAGACCCAGTACTTC
TRBJ2-1 TRBD2 NA TRBV29-1 CSVDVPGAWGGNEQFF TGCAGCGTTGATGTCCCAGGTGCCTGGGGGGGCAATGAGCAGTTCTTC
TRBJ2-2 TRBD2 many TRBV7-7 CASSSSGRRRTGELFF TGTGCCAGCAGCTCTAGCGGGAGACGAAGGACCGGGGAGCTGTTTTTT
TRBJ1-4 NA many TRBV5-1 CASSLEGARAEKLFF TGCGCCAGCAGCTTGGAAGGGGCGAGGGCCGAAAAACTGTTTTTT
TRBJ2-2 NA many TRBV28 CASTPRVRGGGTGELFF TGTGCCAGCACCCCCAGAGTGAGAGGGGGTGGCACCGGGGAGCTGTTTTTT
TRBJ2-1 NA many TRBV28 CASSFFLVRGSSYNEQFF TGTGCCAGCAGTTTTTTTCTGGTGCGAGGGTCGTCCTACAATGAGCAGTTCTTC
TRBJ2-1 NA medium-sized TRBV7-9 CASSRIDNEQFF TGTGCCAGCAGCCGGATTGACAATGAGCAGTTCTTC
TRBJ1-5 NA NA TRBV4-3 CASSPSWQGGQPQHF TGCGCCAGCAGCCCCTCCTGGCAGGGCGGTCAGCCCCAGCATTTT
TRBJ1-4 NA few TRBV6-5 CASSYTDTGEKLFF TGTGCCAGCAGTTACACCGACACCGGTGAAAAACTGTTTTTT
TRBJ2-3 NA many TRBV6-2/TRBV6-3 CASSTRIEGTDTQYF TGTGCCAGCAGTACTCGTATTGAAGGCACAGATACGCAGTATTTT
TRBJ2-7 TRBD2 many TRBV9 CASSQTSGRSREQYF TGTGCCAGCAGCCAGACTAGCGGGAGGTCCCGCGAGCAGTACTTC